This T cell receptor beta chain was sequenced in a study of T cell repertoires in cytomegalovirus infection. Study as a whole: From public TCR beta signatures came an indication of both CMV infection and matching HLA type. Notes on the study in general: CMV-specific HLA-C-restricted TCR beta clonotypes dominated the ex vivo response. Summed public TCR beta family frequency identified CMV carriers bearing the relevant HLA.

Via MiXCR, TCRdb re-called the reads, giving one row per CDR3 protein. The table shows 200,000 or so distinct CDR3 sequences, with roughly 19% occurring only once. In regard to this clonotype: The antigen remains unidentified.

The sequence was collected from a human donor in good health (CMV status not recorded). Some clones in this sample may be carry-over from other donors' samples. Sequencing was performed on PBMCs.

CDR3 sequence: CASSFVERNTGELFF. Written as DNA, the CDR3 is TGTGCCAGCAGCTTTGTCGAAAGGAACACCGGGGAGCTGTTTTTT. The chain carries TRBV7-9 and TRBJ2-2; no reliable D call. Germline-derived CDR1 and CDR2 are SEHNR and FQNEAQ (reference sequence). This CDR3 spans 15 amino acids. V lost 3 bases to trimming and J lost 1 base, with 9 bases between them.